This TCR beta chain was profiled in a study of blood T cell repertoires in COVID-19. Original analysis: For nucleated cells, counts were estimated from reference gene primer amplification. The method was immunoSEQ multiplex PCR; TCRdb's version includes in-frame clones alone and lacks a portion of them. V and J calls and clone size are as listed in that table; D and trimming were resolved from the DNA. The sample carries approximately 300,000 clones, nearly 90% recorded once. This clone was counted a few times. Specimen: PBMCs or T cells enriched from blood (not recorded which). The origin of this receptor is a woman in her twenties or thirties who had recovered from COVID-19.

The CDR3 protein is CASSITGGGWGMNTEAFF. The CDR3 nucleotides read TGTGCCAGCAGCATAACAGGGGGCGGTTGGGGGATGAACACTGAAGCTTTCTTT. This chain links TRBV5-6 with TRBJ1-1; 9 bases align to TRBD1. Germline-derived CDR1 and CDR2 are SGHDT and YYEEEE. Unmatched junction bases numbered 13, after V lost 4 bases and J lost 0 bases. The CDR3 consists of 18 residues.